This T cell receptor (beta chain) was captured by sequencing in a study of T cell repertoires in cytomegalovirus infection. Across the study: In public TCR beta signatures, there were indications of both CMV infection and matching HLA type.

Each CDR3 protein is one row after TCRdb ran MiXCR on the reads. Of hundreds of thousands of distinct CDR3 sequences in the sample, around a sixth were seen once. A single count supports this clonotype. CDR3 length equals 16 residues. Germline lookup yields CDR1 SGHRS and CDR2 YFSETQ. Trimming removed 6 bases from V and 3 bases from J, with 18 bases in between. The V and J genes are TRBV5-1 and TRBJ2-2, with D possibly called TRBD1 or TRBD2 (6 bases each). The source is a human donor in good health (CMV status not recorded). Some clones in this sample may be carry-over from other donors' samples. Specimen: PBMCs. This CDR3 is CASTKAEGGHTGELFF. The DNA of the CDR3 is TGCGCCAGCACCAAGGCTGAGGGGGGCCACACCGGGGAGCTGTTTTTT.